Below, 7 T cell receptor beta chains from the same sample are listed, as sequenced in a study of shared T cell receptors in the human thymus. Profiling relied on immunoSEQ multiplex PCR, and the TCRdb table lists in-frame clones only, not all of them. The data show a few hundred thousand clones, 95% seen once. The sample was thymocytes. The receptors shown here come from a human donor.

This chain connects TRBV12-5 to TRBJ2-7, with 11 nucleotides matching TRBD2. The CDR3 is made up of 16 amino acids. V lost 5 bases and J lost 3; bases outside the gene matches: 9. Germline CDR1 reads LGHNT; CDR2 reads FRNRAP. This chain's CDR3 is CASGLQLAGEHYEQYF. The CDR3 nucleotides are TGTGCTAGTGGTCTCCAACTAGCGGGGGAACACTACGAGCAGTACTTC.

The chain joins TRBV5-4 to TRBJ2-2, with TRBD2 identical over 12 bases. The CDR3 spans 15 residues. The J segment lost 6 bases and the V segment lost 4 bases, leaving 4 bases of the junction unmatched. The germline gives CDR1 SGHNT, CDR2 YYREEE (reference sequence). CDR3 protein: CASSVTSGSPGELFF. The CDR3 DNA is TGTGCCAGCAGCGTGACTAGCGGGAGTCCCGGGGAGCTGTTTTTT.

V usage is TRBV11-2 and J usage is TRBJ2-7, with D unresolved. The V and J ends lost 1 base and 0 bases respectively, with 13 bases between them. The V gene's germline CDR1 is SGHAT and CDR2 FQNNGV. The CDR3 runs 16 residues. The CDR3 DNA follows: TGTGCCAGCAGCTTAGGGACGGCGTGGAACTCCTACGAGCAGTACTTC. It translates to CASSLGTAWNSYEQYF.

The chain employs TRBV5-6 and TRBJ2-7; tentatively, D is TRBD2 (6 bases). The CDR3 contains 15 residues. V was trimmed by 4 bases and J by 5 bases, leaving 19 bases between them. The V gene's germline CDR1 is SGHDT and CDR2 YYEEEE. The CDR3 sequence is CASSLLGGPKDEQYF. Here the CDR3 DNA reads TGTGCCAGCAGCCTCTTGGGGGGACCAAAGGACGAGCAGTACTTC. The full variable domain, completed using reference TRBV5-6 and TRBJ2-7, is DAGVTQSPTHLIKTRGQQVTLRCSPKSGHDTVSWYQQALGQGPQFIFQYYEEEERQRGNFPDRFSGHQFPNYSSELNVNALLLGDSALYLCASSLLGGPKDEQYFGPGTRLTVT.

This chain joins TRBV28 and TRBJ1-3; TRBD1 might be the D (5 bases). The CDR3 covers 15 residues. The V and J ends lost 5 bases and 0 bases respectively, with 11 bases between them. Germline loops: CDR1 MDHEN, CDR2 SYDVKM. The DNA of the CDR3 is TGTGCCAGCAGTCCCGGGGGAAACTCTGGAAACACCATATATTTT. Protein: CASSPGGNSGNTIYF. The full variable domain, rest sourced from reference TRBV28 and TRBJ1-3, is DVKVTQSSRYLVKRTGEKVFLECVQDMDHENMFWYRQDPGLGLRLIYFSYDVKMKEKGDIPEGYSVSREKKERFSLILESASTNQTSMYLCASSPGGNSGNTIYFGEGSWLTVV.

The chain employs TRBV19 and TRBJ2-3, with 12 nucleotides matching TRBD1. Germline CDR1 LNHDA, CDR2 SQIVND (reference sequence). The trim removed 5 bases at V and 8 bases at J, leaving 11 bases unmatched. This CDR3 spans 16 amino acids. The CDR3 is CASSPHRDRGRVTQYF. CDR3 sequence (DNA): TGTGCCAGTAGTCCACACCGGGACAGGGGGCGAGTTACGCAGTATTTT.

The gene calls are TRBV7-8 and TRBJ2-7; D is unclear. Germline CDR1 is SGHVS and CDR2 is FQNEAQ. Trimming removed 0 bases at V and 0 bases at J, with 12 bases between. CDR3 length: 16 residues. The CDR3 coding sequence is TGTGCCAGCAGCTTAGCTCTCAGGTACAGCTCCTACGAGCAGTACTTC. Amino acid sequence: CASSLALRYSSYEQYF.